The following is a T cell receptor (beta chain) sequence with its context. No antigen is known for it. The V end lost 3 bases, the J end lost 5 bases, and 16 bases lay between the germline ends. Germline CDR1 reads KGHSH; CDR2 reads LQKENI. The CDR3 covers 15 residues. Each CDR3 protein is one row after TCRdb ran MiXCR on the RT-PCR reads. The profile shows under 950,000 distinct CDR3 sequences, 21% of them singletons. These data belong to a study of response to subunit inactivated influenza vaccine. Study outcomes and limitations: After each seasonal influenza vaccination, few new T cells are recruited, the authors suggested.

The sequence came from a man in his fifties who received an inactivated influenza vaccine. The V call is TRBV18, the J call TRBJ1-1; D perhaps matches TRBD1 (6 bases). The material was PBMCs from blood, obtained 4 to 6 days after vaccination. CDR3 sequence: CASSPLQGGGTEAFF. Here the CDR3 DNA reads TGTGCCAGCTCACCGCTACAGGGAGGGGGGACTGAAGCTTTCTTT.